This TCR beta chain was sequenced during a study of T cell responses to AZD1222 COVID-19 vaccine. The study's findings and limits: None of the repertoires were sampled until the peak T cell response had passed. White British people made up most donors, females outnumbered males, and clonal diversity was possibly underestimated. Two doses of AZD1222 preceded a rise in Spike-specific TCR breadth and depth. Baseline seropositivity characterized only 5 or 6 AZD1222 recipients.

J was trimmed by 3 bases and V by 5 bases; bases with no gene match: 7. The CDR3 runs 15 residues. The germline V gene has CDR1 SGHTS and CDR2 YDEGEE. As regards this clone: The antigen remains undetermined.

Assay used: immunoSEQ multiplex PCR; TCRdb lists only in-frame clones, some missing. The sample yields around 150,000 clones, about nine tenths seen once. The V gene is TRBV5-8, the J gene TRBJ1-4; 7 bases are shared with TRBD1. This sequence was found in an adult in good health. The specimen was peripheral blood, collected on day 0 of AZD1222 vaccination. The CDR3 DNA is TGTGCCAGCAGTCGCCGGACAGGTGCTAATGAAAAACTGTTTTTT. Its protein is CASSRRTGANEKLFF.